The 31 T cell receptor beta chains below come from one sample, sequenced in a study of CD8+CD57+ T cells in acquired aplastic anemia (dated by TCRdb to between 2017 and 2018). Patients chosen for sequencing had shown expansion of CD8+CD57+ cells by flow cytometry. This sample was sequenced with an Illumina HiSeq 2000. Genomic DNA was used as template for profiling of TCR beta VDJ combinations and CDR3 sequences. The public sequencing data were trimmed at Q25 with fastp and processed into clonotypes with MiXCR by TCRdb, which kept only in-frame beta chains. A single entry per CDR3 protein holds the most common genes and DNA from its merged rows. The table for this sample lists approximately 190,000 distinct CDR3 sequences; around half of them were counted only once. The ten top clones hold 9.7% of the sample. The sample consisted of sorted CD4+, CD8+, or CD8+CD57+ T cells (not recorded which) from PBMCs. These receptors all come from a human donor with aplastic anemia.

The V gene is TRBV7-2, the J gene TRBJ2-7; 7 bases agree with TRBD1. This CDR3 is 12 amino acids long. V shed 3 bases and J 5 bases; nucleotides not matched to a gene: 1. Germline values: CDR1 SGHTA, CDR2 FQGNSA. The CDR3 DNA is TGTGCCAGCAGCTTGACAGGGAACGAGCAGTACTTC. Translation: CASSLTGNEQYF.

The rearrangement links TRBV15 to TRBJ2-4; 9 bases match TRBD2. Germline assignment: CDR1 LNHNV and CDR2 YYDKDF (reference sequence). The trim removed 1 base at V and 8 bases at J, leaving 9 bases unmatched. The CDR3 runs to 16 residues. CDR3 coding DNA: TGTGCCACCAGCAGAGCCCGCGGGAGGGCCAAGTACATTCAGTACTTC. Translation: CATSRARGRAKYIQYF.

A few counts support this clonotype. CDR3 residues: CATSDTHGLASYEQYF. DNA of the CDR3: TGTGCCACCAGTGATACCCATGGACTAGCGTCATACGAGCAGTACTTC. The J gene is TRBJ2-7, the V gene TRBV24-1; 9 bases are a match to TRBD2. After removal of 3 bases from V and 4 bases from J, the junction contained 9 bases not matched to a gene. The germline gives CDR1 KGHDR, CDR2 SFDVKD. The CDR3 consists of 16 residues.

This clonotype has at least ten counts. This chain links TRBV20-1 with TRBJ1-4, with D perhaps TRBD1 (5 bases). This CDR3 has 15 amino acids. CDR1 and CDR2 (germline): DFQATT, SNEGSKA (reference sequence). V lost 3 bases and J 8 bases, leaving 19 bases between the germline ends. The DNA for the CDR3 is TGCAGTGCTAGGTACCCAGGGTCCTTGGGAGAAAAACTGTTTTTT. As protein: CSARYPGSLGEKLFF.

The J gene is TRBJ1-1, the V gene TRBV7-9; D is unclear. Trimming shortened V by 2 bases and J by 3 bases, and 10 bases separated the two germline ends. The CDR3 contains 14 residues. Germline CDR1 reads SEHNR; CDR2 reads FQNEAQ (reference sequence). CDR3 amino acids: CASSLSGSDTEAFF. The CDR3 DNA is TGTGCCAGCAGCTTATCCGGGTCGGACACTGAAGCTTTCTTT.

The sample holds many counts of this clonotype. The chain has TRBV5-1 and TRBJ2-5; TRBD1 might be the D (5 bases). V was shortened by 2 bases and J by 4 bases, with 6 bases between the two germline ends. Germline V gene data show CDR1 as SGHRS and CDR2 as YFSETQ. The CDR3 extends over 12 amino acids. Written as DNA, the CDR3 is TGCGCCAGCAGCTTAAGGGGAGAGACCCAGTACTTC. The encoded protein is CASSLRGETQYF.

The chain links TRBV7-9 to TRBJ2-6; maybe TRBD2 (5 bases). The CDR3 is 11 amino acids. V was clipped by 5 bases and J by 9 bases, with 5 bases between them. Germline V gene sequence: CDR1 SEHNR, CDR2 FQNEAQ (reference sequence). CDR3 coding DNA: TGTGCCAGCAGCCGGGACAACGTCCTGACTTTC. Translated: CASSRDNVLTF.

Regarding this clonotype: A clone one base away is much larger, so this may be a read error. The V and J genes are TRBV5-1 and TRBJ1-1, with TRBD1 matching 8 bases. The ends lost 0 bases at V and 3 bases at J; junction bases unmatched: 1. The CDR3 spans 14 residues. Germline CDR1 and CDR2: SGHRS and YFSETQ. The CDR3 coding sequence is TGCGCCAGCAGCTTGGGACAGGGGTACACTGAAGCTTTCTTT. Its translation: CASSLGQGYTEAFF.

The V and J genes are TRBV11-1 and TRBJ1-5; TRBD1 is a possible D gene (5 bases). The CDR3 has 18 amino acids. Trimming took off 0 bases at V and 1 base at J, with 16 bases between the two ends. The germline V gene encodes CDR1 SGHAT and CDR2 FQDESV (reference sequence). Here the CDR3 DNA reads TGTGCCAGCAGCTTAGCGCTCTCAGGGATAGGGAGCAATCAGCCCCAGCATTTT. It codes for CASSLALSGIGSNQPQHF.

About this clonotype itself: The germline gene is not matched at one end of the junction; a read error may be the cause. The rearrangement joins TRBV20-1 to TRBJ1-1; D unclear. This CDR3 region has 14 residues. CDR1 is DFQATT and CDR2 is SNEGSKA in the germline V gene (reference sequence). CDR3 DNA: TGCAGTGCTAGACGCCCAGATATGAACACTGAAGCTCTCTTT. As protein: CSARRPDMNTEALF.

The genes are TRBV19 and TRBJ1-2; D is unresolved. Trimming took 4 bases from V and 1 from J, leaving 7 bases between them. The V gene's germline CDR1 is LNHDA and CDR2 SQIVND (reference sequence). The CDR3 is 13 residues long. CDR3 in DNA: TGTGCCAGTAGTACGGACGGTAACTATGGCTACACCTTC. Translation gives CASSTDGNYGYTF.

This clonotype showed up many times. The V gene is TRBV25-1, the J gene TRBJ1-4, with a possible D match to TRBD1 (5 bases). The ends were cut back, 2 bases at V and 4 bases at J, with 14 bases in the middle. The germline V gene has CDR1 MGHDK and CDR2 SYGVNS. The CDR3 runs 16 residues. CDR3 sequence: CASSEMMRGDNEKLFF. CDR3 coding DNA: TGTGCCAGCAGTGAAATGATGAGAGGGGATAATGAAAAACTGTTTTTT.

This rearrangement joins TRBV29-1 to TRBJ1-1; no clear D gene. The CDR3 sequence is 13 residues long. V lost 4 bases, J lost 0 bases, and 9 bases lay in between. Per the germline V gene, CDR1 is SQVTM and CDR2 is ANQGSEA. The CDR3 region is CSVVPMMNTEAFF. The DNA for the CDR3 is TGCAGCGTTGTACCAATGATGAACACTGAAGCTTTCTTT. Combining the CDR3 with reference TRBV29-1 and TRBJ1-1 gives the whole variable domain SAVISQKPSRDICQRGTSLTIQCQVDSQVTMMFWYRQQPGQSLTLIATANQGSEATYESGFVIDKFPISRPNLTFSTLTVSNMSPEDSSIYLCSVVPMMNTEAFFGQGTRLTVV.

This chain uses TRBV12-5 with TRBJ1-4; D might be TRBD1 (6 bases). V lost 4 bases to trimming and J lost 5 bases, with 14 bases between them. Germline V gene data show CDR1 as LGHNT and CDR2 as FRNRAP. This CDR3 region has 15 residues. The CDR3 region has the DNA TGTGCTAGTGGTTCCGGCGGGGGGCGCAATGAAAAACTGTTTTTT. Protein: CASGSGGGRNEKLFF.

V usage is TRBV30 and J usage is TRBJ1-6, with 9 bases that match TRBD1. V lost 8 bases to trimming and J lost 4 bases; unmatched junction nucleotides: 3. Germline CDR1 and CDR2: GTSNPN and SVGIG (reference sequence). The CDR3 runs 13 residues. The CDR3 DNA follows: TGTGCCAGAGGGACAGGGTATAATTCACCCCTCCACTTT. Protein: CARGTGYNSPLHF.

This clonotype was picked up a small number of times. This chain joins TRBV19 and TRBJ2-5; the D gene is possibly TRBD2 (5 bases). This CDR3 has 12 residues. The germline gives CDR1 LNHDA, CDR2 SQIVND (reference sequence). Trimming removed 4 bases at V and 5 bases at J, with 8 bases between. The CDR3 loop reads CASSNTRETQYF. CDR3 nucleotides: TGTGCCAGTAGTAATACTAGGGAGACCCAGTACTTC. The variable domain in full, completed from reference TRBV19 and TRBJ2-5, reads DGGITQSPKYLFRKEGQNVTLSCEQNLNHDAMYWYRQDPGQGLRLIYYSQIVNDFQKGDIAEGYSVSREKKESFPLTVTSAQKNPTAFYLCASSNTRETQYFGPGTRLLVL.

This sequence joins TRBV20-1 and TRBJ2-1; TRBD2 matches 7 bases. The V gene's germline CDR1 is DFQATT and CDR2 SNEGSKA (reference sequence). Unmatched junction bases numbered 7, after V lost 1 base and J lost 4 bases. This CDR3 has 15 residues. This chain's CDR3 is CSARGPSGSYNEQFF. DNA of the CDR3: TGCAGTGCTAGAGGTCCTAGCGGATCGTACAATGAGCAGTTCTTC.

This clonotype came up many times. This chain connects TRBV20-1 to TRBJ1-5; possible D gene TRBD1, 6 bases. Trimming took 6 bases from V and 0 from J, leaving 12 bases between them. The CDR3 is 14 amino acids. CDR1 DFQATT and CDR2 SNEGSKA come from the germline V gene (reference sequence). The CDR3 region has the DNA TGCAGTGCCACCACGGGGGCTAGCAATCAGCCCCAGCATTTT. It is translated as CSATTGASNQPQHF.

This clonotype was seen ten or more times. The chain carries TRBV4-2 and TRBJ2-1; D could derive from TRBD1 or TRBD2 (5 bases each). This CDR3 is 14 amino acids long. Germline V CDR1 and CDR2: LGHNA, YNFKEQ. Trimming left V 3 bases short and J 1 base short, with 7 bases between. CDR3 residues: CASSQRGSYNEQFF. In DNA form, the CDR3 reads TGTGCCAGCAGCCAGAGGGGTTCCTACAATGAGCAGTTCTTC.

This chain uses TRBV18 with TRBJ2-5; no clear D. The CDR3 sequence is 15 residues long. Germline values: CDR1 KGHSH, CDR2 LQKENI. Trimming took off 2 bases at V and 2 bases at J, with 12 bases between the two ends. The CDR3 spells CASSPVLGLQETQYF. CDR3 DNA: TGTGCCAGCTCACCAGTTTTAGGCTTACAAGAGACCCAGTACTTC.

A single count supports this clonotype. The chain uses TRBV18 and TRBJ2-7; TRBD1 matches at 12 bases. The ends lost 6 bases at V and 7 bases at J; junction bases unmatched: 13. Germline CDR1 reads KGHSH; CDR2 reads LQKENI. This CDR3 comprises 16 residues. CDR3 amino acids: CASSQGQGAFLGEQYF. The CDR3 DNA follows: TGTGCCAGCTCCCAGGGACAGGGGGCCTTTTTGGGGGAGCAGTACTTC.

This clonotype was counted at least ten times. In nucleotides, the CDR3 is TGTGCCAGCAGCTTATCTGGAAACACCATATATTTT. Its translation: CASSLSGNTIYF. The gene calls are TRBV7-9 and TRBJ1-3; D is unclear. The CDR3 has 12 residues. Germline-derived CDR1 and CDR2 are SEHNR and FQNEAQ (reference sequence). Trimming shortened V by 2 bases and J by 1 base, and 0 bases separated the two germline ends.

The table lists this clonotype with many counts. The chain couples TRBV11-3 to TRBJ2-2; the D is unclear. This CDR3 has 11 residues. The germline V gene has CDR1 SGHNT and CDR2 YENEEA. V shed 6 bases and J shed 7 bases, with 6 bases lying between them. CDR3 loop: CASRSVGELFF. DNA for the CDR3: TGTGCCAGCAGATCAGTCGGGGAGCTGTTTTTT.

This clonotype occurred once. The chain employs TRBV6-1 and TRBJ1-6; the match to TRBD1 covers 9 bases. CDR1 is MNHNS, CDR2 SASEGT, per germline. Trimming at V came to 6 bases and at J to 6 bases, leaving 3 bases not matched to a gene. The CDR3 spans 14 residues. CDR3 DNA: TGTGCCAGCAGCGACAGGGGGAGTAATTCACCCCTCCACTTT. The encoded protein is CASSDRGSNSPLHF.

This clonotype was seen ten or more times. J is TRBJ2-1 and V is TRBV29-1, with TRBD2 matching over 7 bases. The germline gives CDR1 SQVTM, CDR2 ANQGSEA. The CDR3 contains 15 residues. The J segment lost 2 bases and the V segment lost 4 bases, leaving 8 bases of the junction unmatched. The CDR3 sequence: CSVARGRAPYNEQFF. CDR3 bases: TGCAGCGTTGCGAGAGGGAGGGCCCCCTACAATGAGCAGTTCTTC.

In its sample, this clonotype was seen once. At one of its ends the junction is not consistent with the germline gene, which may arise from a read error. The CDR3, as DNA: TGTGCCAGCAGCTTATCCTTCCGAGGTTTGGTCAAAAACATTCAGCACTTC. Translation gives CASSLSFRGLVKNIQHF. This chain connects TRBV11-2 to TRBJ2-4; D gene unclear. Looked up from germline, CDR1 is SGHAT and CDR2 is FQNNGV. This CDR3 has 17 residues.

This clonotype was detected ten times or more. The chain employs TRBV6-1 and TRBJ2-1, with D maybe TRBD2 (6 bases). Germline V gene data show CDR1 as MNHNS and CDR2 as SASEGT. CDR3 length: 16 amino acids. V lost 5 bases, J lost 6 bases, and 20 bases lay in between. The CDR3 nucleotides read TGTGCCAGCAGTACGAACTCGGGACTTTTCGTCAATGAGCAGTTCTTC. Protein sequence: CASSTNSGLFVNEQFF.

In its sample, this clonotype was seen a few times. The chain uses TRBV29-1 and TRBJ2-1; 7 nucleotides align to TRBD2. Germline-derived CDR1 and CDR2 are SQVTM and ANQGSEA. Trimming cost V 2 bases and J 7 bases; bases outside gene matches: 8. CDR3 length: 14 amino acids. As DNA, the CDR3 is TGCAGCGTTGAACGCGCGACTAGCAGGAATGAGCAGTTCTTC. Translated: CSVERATSRNEQFF.

A remark on this clonotype: A much larger clone is a single base away; this may be a read error. The chain uses TRBV11-2 and TRBJ2-7, with D unclear. This CDR3 region has 15 residues. Germline V CDR1 and CDR2: SGHAT, FQNNGV. The CDR3 spells CASSLDLITSYERYF. CDR3 nucleotide sequence: TGTGCCAGCAGCTTAGATTTGATAACCTCCTACGAGCGGTACTTC.

This clonotype appeared many times. The V call is TRBV24-1, the J call TRBJ2-7; D gene unclear. The V and J ends lost 0 bases and 2 bases respectively, with 16 bases between them. The CDR3 loop spans 17 amino acids. Per germline, CDR1 KGHDR and CDR2 SFDVKD. The CDR3 region is CATSDLQASRAPYEQYF. CDR3 nucleotide sequence: TGTGCCACCAGTGATTTGCAAGCTTCCCGGGCCCCCTACGAGCAGTACTTC.

V is TRBV6-5 and J is TRBJ2-7; D is perhaps TRBD2 (5 bases). The CDR3 sequence is 16 residues long. Trimming removed 0 bases from V and 3 bases from J, with 15 bases in between. CDR1 and CDR2 (germline): MNHEY, SVGAGI. The CDR3 sequence is CASSYSARGGSYEQYF. For the CDR3, the DNA is TGTGCCAGCAGTTACTCAGCTCGGGGTGGGAGCTACGAGCAGTACTTC.